Each of the 23 T cell receptor beta chains below was sequenced from the same sample in a study of identical twins. TCRdb re-derived calls from the 5' RACE reads in MiXCR, one entry per CDR3 protein. The sample shows 450,000 or so distinct CDR3 sequences, 14% of them seen only once. These data also formed part of another study, on yellow fever vaccine responses in identical twins.

Sequencing input: CD4+ T cells sorted from blood. The receptor source for this set is a woman between 18 and 30 years old in good health.

V is TRBV6-2 or TRBV6-3 and J is TRBJ2-3; the match to TRBD2 covers 8 bases. Germline V gives CDR1 MNHEY, CDR2 SVGEGT. Trimming took 5 bases from V and 5 from J; bases not matched to a gene: 6. The CDR3 consists of 14 residues. CDR3 amino acids: CASSPGGAKDTQYF. CDR3 coding DNA: TGTGCCAGCAGTCCCGGGGGGGCTAAAGATACGCAGTATTTT.

This clonotype occurred a few times. This chain links TRBV7-3 with TRBJ2-1; 11 bases are a match to TRBD2. The trim removed 6 bases at V and 2 bases at J, leaving 12 bases unmatched. CDR3 length: 18 amino acids. Looked up from germline, CDR1 is SGHTA and CDR2 is FQGTGA. CDR3 in DNA: TGTGCCAGCAGTTTATCCGGGACTAGCGGACCAACCTACAATGAGCAGTTCTTC. It encodes CASSLSGTSGPTYNEQFF.

The J gene is TRBJ2-1, the V gene TRBV5-4, with 9 bases that match TRBD2. V was clipped by 0 bases and J by 6 bases; unmatched bases: 13. This CDR3 region has 18 residues. From germline, CDR1 is SGHNT and CDR2 YYREEE (reference sequence). The CDR3 sequence: CASSLVLIPSGTGNEQFF. As DNA, the CDR3 is TGTGCCAGCAGCTTGGTACTAATCCCTAGCGGGACGGGCAATGAGCAGTTCTTC. The variable domain in full, with the rest retrieved from reference TRBV5-4 and TRBJ2-1, is ETGVTQSPTHLIKTRGQQVTLRCSSQSGHNTVSWYQQALGQGPQFIFQYYREEENGRGNFPPRFSGLQFPNYSSELNVNALELDDSALYLCASSLVLIPSGTGNEQFFGPGTRLTVL.

This clonotype showed up many times. This chain joins TRBV10-3 and TRBJ2-7; tentative D call: TRBD2 (6 bases). Germline CDR1 and CDR2: ENHRY and SYGVKD. The CDR3 has 13 residues. V lost 4 bases and J lost 9, with 16 bases in between. The CDR3 DNA reads TGTGCCATCAGTGGGTCCAGCCCGGAGGGGCAGTACTTC. Translated: CAISGSSPEGQYF.

This clonotype turned up a few times. The genes are TRBV4-1 and TRBJ2-1, with D possibly being TRBD1 (5 bases). Trimming left V 0 bases short and J 5 bases short, with 20 bases between. The CDR3 contains 18 residues. Germline lookup yields CDR1 MGHRA and CDR2 YSYEKL. The CDR3 sequence is CASSQDSDSANRHNEQFF. DNA for the CDR3: TGCGCCAGCAGCCAAGATAGTGACAGCGCCAACCGACACAATGAGCAGTTCTTC.

This chain links TRBV3-1 with TRBJ2-7, with 9 bases aligning to TRBD1. J was trimmed by 2 bases and V by 2 bases; bases with no gene match: 1. CDR3 length: 14 residues. Germline-derived CDR1 and CDR2 are LGHDT and YNNKEL (reference sequence). The CDR3 nucleotides are TGTGCCAGCAGCCAATGGGACAGGGCCTACGAGCAGTACTTC. It yields the protein CASSQWDRAYEQYF.

This clonotype was recorded a few times. The chain employs TRBV7-2 and TRBJ2-5; D is unclear. The germline CDR1 and CDR2 sequences are SGHTA and FQGNSA. Trimming took 1 base from V and 4 from J, leaving 7 bases between them. CDR3 size: 13 residues. The chain's CDR3 is CASSLVRLETQYF. In nucleotides, the CDR3 is TGTGCCAGCAGCTTAGTTAGGTTAGAGACCCAGTACTTC.

This clonotype was picked up many times. V is TRBV6-6 and J is TRBJ2-5; TRBD1 might be the D (6 bases). Trimming took off 5 bases at V and 3 bases at J, with 10 bases between the two ends. Per germline, CDR1 MNHNY and CDR2 SVGAGI (reference sequence). CDR3 length: 13 residues. This chain's CDR3 is CASSLRTEETQYF. Here the CDR3 DNA reads TGTGCCAGCAGTCTCCGGACAGAAGAGACCCAGTACTTC.

Here the CDR3 DNA reads TGTGCCAGCAGTTTGGAGTTCTGGGATTCACCCCTCCACTTT. This translates into CASSLEFWDSPLHF. This rearrangement joins TRBV12-3 or TRBV12-4 to TRBJ1-6; D unclear. This CDR3 region has 14 residues. Deletions cut 3 bases from V and 8 bases from J, with 11 bases between.

The genes are TRBV2 and TRBJ1-2; no firm D call. V shed 6 bases and J shed 1 base, with 12 bases lying between them. Germline V gene lookup returns CDR1 SNHLY and CDR2 FYNNEI. The CDR3 is 14 residues long. In nucleotides, the CDR3 is TGTGCCAGCAGGAGCCGGGCTAATAACTATGGCTACACCTTC. The encoded protein is CASRSRANNYGYTF. Looking up the rest from reference TRBV2 and TRBJ1-2 gives the full variable domain: EPEVTQTPSHQVTQMGQEVILRCVPISNHLYFYWYRQILGQKVEFLVSFYNNEISEKSEIFDDQFSVERPDGSNFTLKIRSTKLEDSAMYFCASRSRANNYGYTFGSGTRLTVV.

The chain employs TRBV12-3 or TRBV12-4 and TRBJ2-1; 7 bases align to TRBD2. The CDR3 runs 18 residues. V lost 11 bases, J lost 4 bases, and 23 bases stayed unmatched. This CDR3 is CAFSLALGEGLAYNEQFF. The CDR3 nucleotides are TGTGCCTTCAGTTTAGCGCTGGGGGAGGGTTTGGCATACAATGAGCAGTTCTTC.

The genes are TRBV11-1 and TRBJ1-1, with D unresolved. This CDR3 has 14 residues. Trimming removed 1 base at V and 3 bases at J, with 9 bases between. CDR1 is SGHAT, CDR2 FQDESV, per germline (reference sequence). The chain's CDR3 is CASSLEASDTEAFF. As DNA, the CDR3 is TGTGCCAGCAGCTTAGAGGCTAGCGACACTGAAGCTTTCTTT.

This clonotype appeared a few times. The chain couples TRBV6-1 to TRBJ2-5, with 10 positions matching TRBD2. Germline V gives CDR1 MNHNS, CDR2 SASEGT. Germline trimming cut 6 bases from V and 4 bases from J; bases unmatched to any gene: 11. The length of the CDR3 is 16 residues. The CDR3 DNA reads as TGTGCCAGCAGGGACTACACTAGCGGGATGAGAGAGACCCAGTACTTC. As protein: CASRDYTSGMRETQYF.

In its sample, this clonotype was seen a few times. The chain recombines TRBV29-1 with TRBJ2-7; a possible D gene is TRBD2 (7 bases). V shed 6 bases and J shed 4 bases, with 13 bases lying between them. This CDR3 contains 12 residues. From germline, CDR1 is SQVTM and CDR2 ANQGSEA. The CDR3, as DNA: TGCAGCGTCGTAGAGGGGGGGTACGAGCAGTACTTC. Translation: CSVVEGGYEQYF.

V and J are TRBV28 and TRBJ1-1, with D perhaps TRBD1 (5 bases). Trimming stripped 4 bases from V and 3 bases from J, with 9 bases between. The CDR3 sequence is 13 residues long. CDR1 is MDHEN, CDR2 SYDVKM, per germline. The CDR3 loop reads CASSWGRDTEAFF. CDR3 bases: TGTGCCAGCAGTTGGGGCAGGGACACTGAAGCTTTCTTT.

This clonotype was observed many times. The chain carries TRBV5-1 and TRBJ1-1; no reliable D call. This CDR3 region has 14 residues. The V and J ends lost 0 bases and 4 bases respectively, with 10 bases between them. CDR1 is SGHRS and CDR2 is YFSETQ in the germline V gene. CDR3 residues: CASSLGQPGTEAFF. The CDR3 bases are TGCGCCAGCAGCTTGGGGCAGCCAGGCACTGAAGCTTTCTTT.

This clonotype appeared a few times. This rearrangement joins TRBV5-1 to TRBJ2-1; no definite D call. The CDR3 is made up of 14 amino acids. The V end lost 0 bases, the J end lost 3 bases, and 7 bases lay between the germline ends. Germline CDR1 is SGHRS and CDR2 is YFSETQ. The CDR3 protein is CASSLGTDYNEQFF. The DNA for the CDR3 is TGCGCCAGCAGCTTGGGGACGGACTACAATGAGCAGTTCTTC.

This clonotype was detected a few times. As DNA, the CDR3 is TGTGCCACCAGCAGAGATCTCTACGAGCAGTACTTC. Its translation is CATSRDLYEQYF. This chain joins TRBV15 and TRBJ2-7; no clear D gene. Germline CDR1 and CDR2: LNHNV and YYDKDF (reference sequence). The CDR3 is 12 residues long. V was shortened by 0 bases and J by 3 bases, with 3 bases between the two germline ends.

This clonotype was counted only a few times. The chain recombines TRBV20-1 with TRBJ2-1; 9 nucleotides agree with TRBD2. The ends lost 6 bases at V and 7 bases at J; junction bases unmatched: 13. Germline V gives CDR1 DFQATT, CDR2 SNEGSKA (reference sequence). The CDR3 sequence is 15 residues long. CDR3 protein: CSAPPGSSGVNEQFF. The CDR3 nucleotides are TGCAGTGCCCCACCTGGTTCTAGCGGGGTAAATGAGCAGTTCTTC.

This chain joins TRBV21-1 and TRBJ2-1. TRBV21-1 is deemed a pseudogene. The CDR3 runs 15 residues. The CDR3 here is CASSKAGSVNNEQFF. Written as DNA, the CDR3 is TGTGCCAGCAGCAAAGCGGGCTCTGTGAACAATGAGCAGTTCTTC.

In its sample, this clonotype was seen a few times. The chain carries TRBV28 and TRBJ1-1; D remains ambiguous. The V end lost 7 bases, the J end lost 1 base, and 13 bases lay between the germline ends. This CDR3 is 14 amino acids long. From germline, CDR1 is MDHEN and CDR2 SYDVKM. The CDR3 DNA follows: TGTGCCAGCACGTTGGGTCGGGGGAACACTGAAGCTTTCTTT. Protein product: CASTLGRGNTEAFF.

V usage is TRBV9 and J usage is TRBJ2-6; D gene ambiguous. Germline assignment: CDR1 SGDLS and CDR2 YYNGEE. V was cut by 3 bases and J by 4 bases, with 8 bases left in between. The CDR3 totals 14 residues. CDR3 region: CASSAWSGANVLTF. The CDR3 region has the DNA TGTGCCAGCAGCGCTTGGTCCGGGGCCAACGTCCTGACTTTC.

This clonotype was found a few times. The chain links TRBV12-3 or TRBV12-4 to TRBJ1-5; 9 bases are shared with TRBD1. V shed 1 base and J 3 bases; nucleotides not matched to a gene: 1. The CDR3 spans 15 residues. CDR3 in amino acids: CASSLGQGDNQPQHF. In DNA, the CDR3 is TGTGCCAGCAGTTTAGGACAGGGGGACAATCAGCCCCAGCATTTT.